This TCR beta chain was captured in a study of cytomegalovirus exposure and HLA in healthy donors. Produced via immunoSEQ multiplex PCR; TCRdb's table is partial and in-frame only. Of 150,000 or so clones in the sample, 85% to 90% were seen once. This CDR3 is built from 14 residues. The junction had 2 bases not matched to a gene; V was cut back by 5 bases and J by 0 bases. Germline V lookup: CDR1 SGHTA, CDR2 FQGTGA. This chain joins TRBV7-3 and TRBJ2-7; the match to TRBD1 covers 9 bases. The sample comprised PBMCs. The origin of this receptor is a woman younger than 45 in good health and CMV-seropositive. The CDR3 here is CASSETGGSYEQYF. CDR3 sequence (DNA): TGTGCCAGCAGCGAGACAGGGGGCTCCTACGAGCAGTACTTC.